A selection of T cell receptor beta chains follows, all from one sample in a study of cytomegalovirus exposure and HLA in healthy donors. Profiled with immunoSEQ multiplex PCR; TCRdb holds only in-frame clones, not every one. In all, the sample yields 45,000 to 70,000 clones. The sample comprised PBMCs. The receptors were sampled from a woman in her thirties in good health and CMV-seropositive. CDR3s include the opening cysteine and the closing phenylalanine or tryptophan. The D gene is left open where the match is weak. Clone size is not always given. Where it is, it says once, few, many or a class for expanded clones.

-	TRBV5-5	TRBJ1-1	-	CASTAMNTEAFF	TGTGCCAGCACAGCGATGAACACTGAAGCTTTCTTT
TRBD2	TRBV30	TRBJ2-3	-	CAWNLKGTRRDTQYF	TGTGCCTGGAATCTAAAGGGGACTAGGAGGGATACGCAGTATTTT
TRBD2	TRBV6-4	TRBJ2-3	-	CASSDSPSGGSTDTQYF	TGTGCCAGCAGTGACTCCCCTAGCGGGGGGAGCACAGATACGCAGTATTTT
-	TRBV28	TRBJ1-5	-	CASSPTRNSNQPQHF	TGTGCCAGCAGTCCTACTCGAAATAGCAATCAGCCCCAGCATTTT
TRBD2	TRBV7-6	TRBJ2-3	-	CASSLREGTDTQYF	TGTGCCAGCAGCTTACGGGAGGGCACAGATACGCAGTATTTT
TRBD1	TRBV23-1	TRBJ2-3	-	CASSHKDRLTDTQYF	TGCGCCAGCAGTCACAAGGACAGGCTCACAGATACGCAGTATTTT
TRBD1	TRBV7-7	TRBJ2-2	-	CASSLGTGPGELFF	TGTGCTAGCAGTTTGGGGACAGGGCCCGGGGAGCTGTTTTTT
-	TRBV7-9	TRBJ1-1	-	CASSLTGNTEAFF	TGTGCCAGCAGCTTGACTGGGAACACTGAAGCTTTCTTT
TRBD1	TRBV29-1	TRBJ2-7	-	CSAGDRGHEQYF	TGCAGCGCAGGGGACAGGGGGCACGAGCAGTACTTC
-	TRBV11-2	TRBJ2-1	-	CASSRSDNEQFF	TGTGCCAGCAGCCGTAGTGACAATGAGCAGTTCTTC
-	TRBV20-1	TRBJ2-3	-	CSARLTDTQYF	TGCAGTGCTCGACTCACAGATACGCAGTATTTT
TRBD1	TRBV5-1	TRBJ1-2	-	CASSPGQGPYGYTF	TGCGCCAGCAGCCCCGGACAGGGCCCCTATGGCTACACCTTC
TRBD1	TRBV5-1	TRBJ2-1	-	CASSEGTGNVYEQFF	TGCGCCAGCAGCGAAGGGACAGGGAATGTCTATGAGCAGTTCTTC
-	TRBV5-4	TRBJ2-7	-	CASSLGLEQYF	TGTGCCAGCAGCCTCGGGTTGGAGCAGTACTTC
-	TRBV27	TRBJ2-7	-	CASSLNRIGEQYF	TGTGCCAGCAGTTTAAATAGAATCGGCGAGCAGTACTTC
-	TRBV9	TRBJ2-7	-	CASSQSGAYEQYF	TGTGCCAGCAGCCAAAGCGGCGCCTACGAGCAGTACTTC
TRBD1	TRBV5-7	TRBJ1-6	-	CASSWGQSSYNSPLHF	TGTGCCAGCAGCTGGGGACAGAGCTCCTATAATTCACCCCTCCACTTT
TRBD1	TRBV13	TRBJ1-2	-	CASSLAAGGWYGYTF	TGTGCCAGCAGCTTGGCGGCAGGGGGTTGGTATGGCTACACCTTC
TRBD2	TRBV29-1	TRBJ2-3	-	CSAQLAISTDTQYF	TGCAGCGCCCAACTAGCGATAAGCACAGATACGCAGTATTTT
TRBD1	TRBV19	TRBJ1-5	-	CASTRDRANDQPQHF	TGTGCCAGTACCCGCGACAGGGCTAATGATCAGCCCCAGCATTTT
TRBD1	TRBV27	TRBJ1-2	-	CASRRQGARYGYTF	TGTGCCAGCAGACGACAGGGGGCGCGCTATGGCTACACCTTC
-	TRBV6-1	TRBJ2-7	-	CASSEDRSYEQYF	TGTGCCAGCAGTGAGGACAGATCCTACGAGCAGTACTTC
-	TRBV7-2	TRBJ1-2	-	CASSPRQDGYTF	TGTGCCAGCAGCCCCAGACAGGATGGCTACACCTTC
TRBD1	TRBV6-5	TRBJ2-2	-	CASSWGTGGTGELFF	TGTGCCAGCAGCTGGGGGACAGGGGGCACCGGGGAGCTGTTTTTT
TRBD2	TRBV27	TRBJ2-5	-	CASSFAGEETQYF	TGTGCCAGCAGTTTTGCGGGGGAGGAGACCCAGTACTTC
-	TRBV5-1	TRBJ1-1	-	CASSLLPTGSTEAFF	TGCGCCAGCAGCTTGCTCCCAACAGGTAGCACTGAAGCTTTCTTT
-	TRBV7-2	TRBJ1-2	-	CASSLVGEFGYTF	TGTGCCAGCAGCTTGGTAGGGGAATTCGGCTACACCTTC
-	TRBV5-4	TRBJ2-2	-	CASSLPAGDTGELFF	TGTGCCAGCAGCTTGCCCGCAGGGGACACCGGGGAGCTGTTTTTT
TRBD2	TRBV10-3	TRBJ2-2	medium-sized	CAISVSGETGELFF	TGTGCCATCAGTGTCAGCGGGGAAACCGGGGAGCTGTTTTTT
-	TRBV6-5	TRBJ2-7	-	CASSYWGDSSSYEQYF	TGTGCCAGCAGTTACTGGGGGGACAGTTCTTCCTACGAGCAGTACTTC
-	TRBV7-2	TRBJ2-5	-	CASSPGFPLQETQYF	TGTGCCAGCAGCCCCGGGTTCCCACTCCAAGAGACCCAGTACTTC
TRBD2	TRBV5-1	TRBJ2-7	-	CASSPGASGIGGSYEQYF	TGCGCCAGCAGCCCTGGGGCTAGCGGGATCGGGGGGTCCTACGAGCAGTACTTC
TRBD1	TRBV27	TRBJ2-2	-	CVASKGQGIYGELFF	TGTGTCGCCTCGAAGGGACAGGGTATTTACGGGGAGCTGTTTTTT
-	TRBV19	TRBJ1-1	-	CASRNPGDTEAFF	TGTGCCAGTAGAAATCCAGGGGACACTGAAGCTTTCTTT
TRBD1	TRBV4-2	TRBJ1-5	-	CASSQDMGQGSNQPQHF	TGTGCCAGCAGCCAAGATATGGGACAGGGGTCGAATCAGCCCCAGCATTTT
TRBD1	TRBV13	TRBJ1-1	-	CASSPQGRNTEAFF	TGTGCCAGCAGCCCACAGGGGCGGAACACTGAAGCTTTCTTT
TRBD2	TRBV5-1	TRBJ2-1	-	CASSRETSGGINEQFF	TGCGCCAGCAGCAGAGAAACTAGCGGGGGGATAAATGAGCAGTTCTTC
TRBD1	TRBV6-1	TRBJ1-2	-	CATRDRLRGDYGYTF	TGTGCCACCCGGGACAGGCTTAGGGGGGACTATGGCTACACCTTC
-	TRBV2	TRBJ1-1	-	CASTRVQGGTEAFF	TGTGCCAGCACCCGGGTCCAGGGTGGCACTGAAGCTTTCTTT
-	TRBV19	TRBJ2-7	-	CASRRLDSSYEQYF	TGTGCCAGTCGGAGACTAGACAGCTCCTACGAGCAGTACTTC
-	TRBV13	TRBJ1-2	-	CASSLGVYGYTF	TGTGCCAGCAGCTTAGGCGTCTATGGCTACACCTTC
-	TRBV11-2	TRBJ2-7	-	CASSPGLVGGYEQYF	TGTGCCAGCAGCCCAGGCTTGGTAGGGGGCTACGAGCAGTACTTC